This TCR beta chain was found in a study of blood T cell repertoires in COVID-19 (dated by TCRdb to about 2020). Looking at the study overall: The collaborator samples originated in the United States, Italy and Spain and spanned the acute and convalescent phases of COVID-19. The prospective study material was composed of cDNA or gDNA derived from T cells, B-cell-depleted T cells, or PBMCs. The dataset comprised deeply sampled blood TCRbeta repertoires from subjects exposed to, actively infected with, or recovered from COVID-19. The repertoires were released in a freely available public database meant as a resource for research on the immune response to SARS-CoV-2. The samples were drawn from the first 160 participants of the ongoing ImmuneRACE study and from about 1,200 subjects provided by 6 global collaborators. Sample metadata almost always included a de-identified subject ID, COVID-19 status, age in years and sex. HLA class I and class II types, where available, came from metadata supplied by the sample provider rather than from assay-based typing. Study-level results and caveats: How much clinical and demographic metadata was included differed by source and by participant, and the metadata was provided uncurated.

Trimming takes 0 bases off V and 4 bases off J; junction bases not matched to a gene: 5. According to the germline V gene, CDR1 reads MNHEY and CDR2 reads SVGEGT. From cysteine to phenylalanine, the CDR3 is 15 amino acids long. Solely the CDR3 DNA is kept, with 45 bases framed from the first base. With respect to this clone: Its antigen is unknown. No clone much larger than this one lies a single base away; base qualities are absent.

TCRbeta CDR3 regions were amplified from genomic DNA by means of the immunoSEQ Assay, a bias-controlled multiplex PCR. Turning to the authors' computational methods: Within the assay, amplification of reference gene primers was used to estimate how many nucleated cells each sample contained. Sequence reads were collapsed and filtered to measure the absolute abundance of every unique TCRbeta CDR3 rearrangement. For each sample, productive Simpson clonality was calculated as the square root of Simpson's diversity index over productive rearrangements. In TCRdb, the immuneACCESS table is reduced to in-frame sequences with V and J assigned. These tables do not hold every clone; where another copy was compared, an unresolved V gene accounts for under half, and the others remain unexplained. The V and J calls and clone size are taken from that table; D and trimming were inferred from the DNA. The sample data list some 260,000 clones, and approximately 90% of these were observed just once. Of the sample, around 1.8% is held by the ten largest clones.

Enrolling through a virtual design, the prospective study's participants ranged in age from about 18 to 89 years and lived across approximately 25 United States geographic areas. In the prospective study, cohorts were assigned on the basis of participant-reported clinical history obtained from a screening survey and a study questionnaire. Recovered participants in ImmuneRACE Cohort 3 were defined by two consecutive negative NP/OP PCR tests, clearance by a healthcare professional, or resolution of symptoms. In the prospective study, mobile phlebotomists collected whole blood, serum and a nasopharyngeal or oropharyngeal swab from each participant. Over a roughly 2-month period, participants in the prospective study had the option of providing additional blood draws and questionnaires. Before DNA extraction, prospective study blood samples were shipped either frozen or at room temperature.

This chain joins TRBV6-2 or TRBV6-3 to TRBJ2-7; TRBD1 matches 8 bases in the middle. Sequenced: PBMCs or T cells enriched from blood (not recorded which). The source is a man aged 40-49 years who had recovered from COVID-19. The CDR3 corresponds to CASSYSRQGLYEQYF. The sequenced DNA: TGTGCCAGCAGTTACTCTCGACAGGGGCTATACGAGCAGTACTTC.